The 25 T cell receptor beta chains below were found in one sample sequenced in a study of T cell repertoires in cytomegalovirus infection. No cognate antigen is known for these TCRs. TCRdb used MiXCR to reprocess the reads, holding one entry per CDR3 protein. This table has about 900,000 distinct CDR3 sequences, 31% appearing once. The sequencing used cultured CD8+ T cells from PBMCs, collected from culture after CMV antigen stimulation. Receptors originate from a human donor in good health (CMV status not recorded). Some clones in this sample may be carry-over from other donors' samples.

This clonotype was seen a handful of times. The chain is built from TRBV4-1 and TRBJ2-2; either TRBD1 or TRBD2 may supply D (6 bases each). The CDR3 spans 14 residues. Germline V lookup: CDR1 MGHRA, CDR2 YSYEKL. With 2 bases removed from V and 10 bases from J, the gap between germline ends came to 14 bases. CDR3 sequence (DNA): TGCGCCAGCAGCCAAAACAGGGAGGTCGAGGAGCTGTTTTTT. Its translation: CASSQNREVEELFF.

This clonotype has more than one count but fewer than ten. In DNA, the CDR3 is TGTGCCAGCAGCTTAGCCCCGGGAGGTGTACGAGGCTACACCTTC. As protein: CASSLAPGGVRGYTF. The chain joins TRBV7-6 to TRBJ1-2; D not resolved. V was clipped by 0 bases and J by 8 bases, with 16 bases between them. CDR3 size: 15 residues. CDR1 and CDR2 (germline): SGHVS, FNYEAQ.

This clonotype was recorded a few times. The chain carries TRBV20-1 and TRBJ2-5; tentative D call: TRBD1 (5 bases). The CDR3 is 13 amino acids. The germline gives CDR1 DFQATT, CDR2 SNEGSKA (reference sequence). Deletions cut 3 bases from V and 5 bases from J, with 13 bases between. CDR3 loop: CSARSGRVETQYF. DNA of the CDR3: TGCAGTGCTAGGAGTGGCAGGGTGGAGACCCAGTACTTC.

The rearrangement uses TRBV3-1 and TRBJ2-3; D is undetermined. Between the trimmed V and J ends, which lost 1 base and 1 base, there was a span of 12 bases. The CDR3 has 16 residues. Germline loops: CDR1 LGHDT, CDR2 YNNKEL (reference sequence). As DNA, the CDR3 is TGTGCCAGCAGCCAAGTCATACAGCCACGCACAGATACGCAGTATTTT. Its protein product is CASSQVIQPRTDTQYF.

The chain uses TRBV6-5 and TRBJ2-2; 7 bases map to TRBD1. Germline V gene lookup returns CDR1 MNHEY and CDR2 SVGAGI. The V segment lost 2 bases and the J segment 5 bases; nucleotides outside the gene matches: 8. The CDR3 is 16 residues long. For the CDR3, the DNA is TGTGCCAGCAGTTACCCAGGGGGAACGGGGACCGGGGAGCTGTTTTTT. Its protein product is CASSYPGGTGTGELFF.

The chain links TRBV7-6 to TRBJ2-2; TRBD2 might be the D (6 bases). CDR1 SGHVS and CDR2 FNYEAQ come from the germline V gene. The CDR3 length is 16 residues. The ends were cut back, 5 bases at V and 2 bases at J, with 15 bases in the middle. The chain's CDR3 is CASSPPPGTNTGELFF. The CDR3 DNA reads TGTGCCAGCAGCCCTCCCCCAGGGACTAACACCGGGGAGCTGTTTTTT.

Turning to this clonotype: Germline is not matched at one junction end, which may reflect a read error. The V call is TRBV12-3 or TRBV12-4, the J call TRBJ1-1, with unresolved D. CDR3 length equals 12 residues. CDR3 coding DNA: TGTGCCAACAGTTTTAGGAACACTGAAGCTTTCTTT. Translation: CANSFRNTEAFF.

The chain combines TRBV6-2 or TRBV6-3 with TRBJ1-1; 7 bases agree with TRBD1. The V gene's germline CDR1 is MNHEY and CDR2 SVGEGT. This CDR3 contains 16 residues. V was pared by 4 bases and J by 3 bases, with 11 bases of the junction left unmatched. The CDR3 DNA follows: TGTGCCAGCAGTTTTCCCCGGACAGGTGGGGACACTGAAGCTTTCTTT. Protein product: CASSFPRTGGDTEAFF.

This clonotype was detected a few times. The V gene is TRBV6-1, the J gene TRBJ1-2, with a possible D match to TRBD1 (5 bases). CDR3 length: 13 residues. V was pared by 3 bases and J by 3 bases, with 8 bases between. CDR1 and CDR2 from the germline V gene are MNHNS and SASEGT. CDR3 coding DNA: TGTGCCAGCAGTGAGGCAGGGTACTATGGCTACACCTTC. Protein sequence: CASSEAGYYGYTF.

In its sample, this clonotype was seen many times. This chain links TRBV12-3 or TRBV12-4 with TRBJ1-5; D ambiguous. The V end was cut by 6 bases, the J end by 1 base, with 13 bases between. CDR3 size: 15 residues. CDR3 nucleotides: TGTGCCAGCAGCCCGGGGTTCGGAAGCAATCAGCCCCAGCATTTT. Its translation: CASSPGFGSNQPQHF.

V is TRBV20-1 and J is TRBJ2-1; D call uncertain. Germline loops: CDR1 DFQATT, CDR2 SNEGSKA (reference sequence). V dropped 3 bases and J dropped 4 bases, with 19 bases sitting between them. The length of the CDR3 is 16 residues. The CDR3 sequence: CSARHRGNNMYNEQFF. In nucleotides, the CDR3 is TGCAGTGCTAGGCATAGAGGAAATAATATGTACAATGAGCAGTTCTTC.

The V call is TRBV7-9, the J call TRBJ1-6; D uncertain. Trimming shortened V by 5 bases and J by 15 bases, and 2 bases separated the two germline ends. The CDR3 consists of 8 residues. Looked up from germline, CDR1 is SEHNR and CDR2 is FQNEAQ (reference sequence). The CDR3 sequence is CASSDLHF. The CDR3 DNA follows: TGTGCCAGCAGCGACCTCCACTTT.

CDR3 sequence: CATANGPTDTQYF. The CDR3 nucleotides read TGTGCCACAGCTAACGGCCCCACAGATACGCAGTATTTT. The rearrangement joins TRBV6-6 to TRBJ2-3; D remains unclear. Germline values: CDR1 MNHNY, CDR2 SVGAGI (reference sequence). The CDR3 contains 13 residues. The V gene lost 10 bases and the J gene lost 2 bases, with 13 bases spanning the gap.

The chain has TRBV5-1 and TRBJ2-7; TRBD1 agrees at 11 bases. The CDR3 totals 14 residues. From germline, CDR1 is SGHRS and CDR2 YFSETQ. V lost 4 bases and J lost 6; bases outside the gene matches: 6. DNA for the CDR3: TGCGCCAGCAGCCCCTCCGGGACAGGGGGCGAGCAGTACGTC. Translated: CASSPSGTGGEQYV.

The gene calls are TRBV12-3 or TRBV12-4 and TRBJ2-2; D is ambiguous. Trimming cost V 10 bases and J 3 bases, with 12 bases left between them. The CDR3 is made up of 13 amino acids. In DNA, the CDR3 is TGTGCCAACAAGCTTTACGACACCGGGGAGCTGTTTTTT. Its translation is CANKLYDTGELFF.

This clonotype appeared once. The genes are TRBV5-8 and TRBJ1-1; D is undetermined. V was pared by 0 bases and J by 1 base, with 7 bases between. Germline values: CDR1 SGHTS, CDR2 YDEGEE. The CDR3 length is 14 residues. In DNA form, the CDR3 reads TGTGCCAGCAGCTTGGTAGTACCGAACACTGAAGCTTTCTTT. Translating gives CASSLVVPNTEAFF.

This clonotype was seen just once. The junction and the germline gene differ at one end; a read error may be behind it. V gene TRBV5-8 combines with J gene TRBJ1-2; no firm D call. The CDR3 consists of 17 residues. Germline V gene lookup returns CDR1 SGHTS and CDR2 YDEGEE. The CDR3 reads CANSPTNEQITNYGYTF. The CDR3 DNA follows: TGTGCCAACAGCCCTACCAATGAACAGATTACTAACTATGGCTACACCTTC.

The chain has TRBV18 and TRBJ2-5, with TRBD1 identical over 10 bases. V was pared by 3 bases and J by 5 bases, with 6 bases of the junction left unmatched. The CDR3 consists of 15 residues. Germline CDR1 is KGHSH and CDR2 is LQKENI. The DNA for the CDR3 is TGTGCCAGCTCACCCGGGACAGGGGTGATTGAGACCCAGTACTTC. Residues: CASSPGTGVIETQYF. Full variable domain (missing parts from reference TRBV18 and TRBJ2-5): NAGVMQNPRHLVRRRGQEARLRCSPMKGHSHVYWYRQLPEEGLKFMVYLQKENIIDESGMPKERFSAEFPKEGPSILRIQQVVRGDSAAYFCASSPGTGVIETQYFGPGTRLLVL.

This clonotype occurred many times. This sequence joins TRBV7-8 and TRBJ2-5, with D unresolved. Germline CDR1 SGHVS, CDR2 FQNEAQ. V was shortened by 5 bases and J by 5 bases, with 15 bases between the two germline ends. The CDR3 is made up of 14 amino acids. The CDR3 DNA follows: TGTGCCAGCAGCCCCTCGGGCCTTATGGAGACCCAGTACTTC. Translating gives CASSPSGLMETQYF.

This clonotype appeared a single time. The V gene is TRBV25-1, the J gene TRBJ1-2, with 9 positions matching TRBD1. The CDR3 runs 15 residues. Trimming at V came to 2 bases and at J to 0 bases, leaving 1 base not matched to a gene. Germline V gene sequence: CDR1 MGHDK, CDR2 SYGVNS. CDR3 coding DNA: TGTGCCAGCAGTGAAAGGGACAGGGCTAACTATGGCTACACCTTC. It yields the protein CASSERDRANYGYTF.

This clonotype was seen more than once but under ten times. The rearrangement joins TRBV7-8 to TRBJ1-1; D may be TRBD1 (6 bases). The CDR3 length is 13 residues. The V gene's germline CDR1 is SGHVS and CDR2 FQNEAQ. The V end was cut by 3 bases, the J end by 8 bases, with 13 bases between. CDR3 bases: TGTGCCAGCAGCTTGGGGGGGCCAAGCGAAGCTTTCTTT. It translates to CASSLGGPSEAFF.

The chain joins TRBV15 to TRBJ2-4, with no clear D. Trimming cost V 0 bases and J 6 bases, with 12 bases left between them. Germline V lookup: CDR1 LNHNV, CDR2 YYDKDF (reference sequence). The CDR3 is 15 amino acids. The CDR3 DNA sequence: TGTGCCACCAGCAGAGATCTGGGGAAGTTAAACATTCAGTACTTC. Protein: CATSRDLGKLNIQYF.

The genes are TRBV5-6 and TRBJ2-5, with TRBD2 as a possible D gene (6 bases). V lost 5 bases to trimming and J lost 0 bases, with 14 bases between them. Per germline, CDR1 SGHDT and CDR2 YYEEEE. The CDR3 sequence is 15 residues long. Written as DNA, the CDR3 is TGTGCCAGCAGGGAGTTAGCGGAAAACCAAGAGACCCAGTACTTC. Its translation: CASRELAENQETQYF.

A few counts support this clonotype. This chain links TRBV27 with TRBJ1-5; D is uncertain. Trimming pared 5 bases from V and 0 bases from J, leaving 8 bases between. Germline CDR1 and CDR2: MNHEY and SMNVEV (reference sequence). This CDR3 region has 14 residues. The CDR3 region is CASSQAPSNQPQHF. Here the CDR3 DNA reads TGTGCCAGCAGTCAGGCACCTAGCAATCAGCCCCAGCATTTT.

About this clonotype: One base away lies a much larger clone, so this may be a sequencing read error. The chain couples TRBV7-8 to TRBJ2-5; tentatively, D is TRBD2 (6 bases). The CDR3 totals 14 residues. Germline V gene sequence: CDR1 SGHVS, CDR2 FQNEAQ. With 1 base removed from V and 7 bases from J, the gap between germline ends came to 13 bases. This CDR3 reads CASSLGMGGTTQYF. DNA for the CDR3: TGTGCCAGCAGCTTAGGAATGGGGGGAACGACCCAGTACTTC.